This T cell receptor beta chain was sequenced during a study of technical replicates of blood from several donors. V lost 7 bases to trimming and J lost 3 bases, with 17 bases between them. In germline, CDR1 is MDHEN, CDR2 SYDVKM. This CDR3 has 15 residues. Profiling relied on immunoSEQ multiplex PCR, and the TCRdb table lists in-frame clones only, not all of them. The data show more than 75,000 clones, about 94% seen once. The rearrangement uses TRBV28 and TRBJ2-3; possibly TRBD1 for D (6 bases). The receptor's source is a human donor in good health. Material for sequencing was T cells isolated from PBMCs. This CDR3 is CASTLQGTSTDTQYF. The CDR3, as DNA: TGTGCCAGCACCTTACAGGGAACATCGACAGATACGCAGTATTTT.